The entry below gives a single TCR beta chain sequence along with its context. How the authors handled the data: Amplification of reference gene primers provided the estimated nucleated cell counts. Assay: immunoSEQ multiplex PCR; the TCRdb copy retains only in-frame clones and omits some. V and J calls and clone size are as listed in that table; D and trimming were resolved from the DNA. The table shows 200,000 to 300,000 clones, with approximately 86% occurring only once. The sample originates from a study of blood T cell repertoires in COVID-19. As for the study in general: PBMCs, B-cell-depleted T cells, or T cells were the source of the cDNA or gDNA that made up the material.

The CDR3 totals 17 residues. Trimming took 7 bases from V and 5 from J, leaving 26 bases between them. Germline V gene sequence: CDR1 LNHDA, CDR2 SQIVND (reference sequence). The rearrangement uses TRBV19 and TRBJ1-1; TRBD1 might be the D (6 bases). The sequenced material came from peripheral blood. This receptor was obtained from a man aged 40-49 years who had recovered from COVID-19. The CDR3 loop reads CASTHSARGPWSTEAFF. CDR3 in DNA: TGTGCCAGTACCCACTCCGCCAGGGGACCTTGGTCTACTGAAGCTTTCTTT.